This T cell receptor (beta chain) derives from a study of CD8+CD57+ T cells in acquired aplastic anemia. For the study at large: In CD4+ cells, healthy donors produced an average of around 10 million reads.

Germline CDR1 is SGHTA and CDR2 is FQGNSA. The CDR3 covers 14 residues. In the case of this clonotype: One end of the junction does not line up with germline, which may come from a read error.

Genomic DNA constituted the template upon which TCR beta VDJ and CDR3 profiling was performed. TCRdb reprocessed the reads with MiXCR, giving one entry per CDR3 protein. The sample holds a few hundred thousand distinct CDR3 sequences, 60% to 80% seen once. The sequence was obtained from a human donor in good health, serving as a control. The chain links TRBV7-2 to TRBJ1-2; D is unclear. Sequences were obtained from sorted CD4+, CD8+, or CD8+CD57+ T cells (not recorded which) from PBMCs. CDR3 DNA: TGTGCCAGCAGCCCGCCTGGTGCTCGGGGAGAGACCCAGTTC. Residues: CASSPPGARGETQF.